The 21 T cell receptor beta chains below all came from one sample that was sequenced in a study of T cell responses to AZD1222 COVID-19 vaccine (TCRdb year 2021). The time point label for this specimen denotes: about 28 days (+/-7) after the second vaccine dose. The method behind the library was the immunoSEQ multiplex PCR assay. Entries here come from immuneACCESS through TCRdb and include only in-frame sequences with V and J called. Some clones fail to appear in such tables; in the studies checked, an unresolved V gene covers under half of the shortfall, and the cause of the remainder is unknown. The sample contains 80,000 or so clones, 70% to 90% of them found a single time. Clones ranked in the top ten supply under 11% of the sample. Material: peripheral blood, obtained 28 days after the second AZD1222 dose. The receptors derive from an adult who received the AZD1222 COVID-19 vaccine.

The chain couples TRBV3-1 (or the pseudogene TRBV3-2) to TRBJ1-4; the match to TRBD1 covers 8 bases. The germline V gene has CDR1 LGHDT and CDR2 YNNKEL (reference sequence). CDR3 length equals 15 residues. With 4 bases clipped from V and 4 bases from J, the junction kept 5 bases outside the gene matches. For the CDR3, the DNA is TGTGCCAGCAGCCCCCGGACAGGGTATAATGAAAAACTGTTTTTT. It is translated as CASSPRTGYNEKLFF.

This rearrangement joins TRBV29-1 to TRBJ1-5; 7 nucleotides match TRBD1. V was pared by 5 bases and J by 4 bases, with 5 bases of the junction left unmatched. Germline V lookup: CDR1 SQVTM, CDR2 ANQGSEA. The CDR3 totals 13 residues. The CDR3 loop reads CSVMTGTNQPQHF. Written as DNA, the CDR3 is TGCAGCGTTATGACAGGGACTAATCAGCCCCAGCATTTT.

The V and J genes are TRBV7-9 and TRBJ2-2, with D uncertain. The CDR3 loop spans 12 amino acids. Looked up from germline, CDR1 is SEHNR and CDR2 is FQNEAQ (reference sequence). Trimming stripped 4 bases from V and 7 bases from J, with 7 bases between. CDR3 sequence reads: CASSSDSGELFF. The CDR3 DNA follows: TGTGCCAGCAGCTCAGATAGCGGGGAGCTGTTTTTT.

Worth noting for this clone: One end of the junction varies from germline; a read error may be responsible. This sequence joins TRBV5-6 and TRBJ2-2, with D unclear. The CDR3 totals 14 residues. From germline, CDR1 is SGHDT and CDR2 YYEEEE. CDR3 loop: CASSLVGNSGELFF. CDR3 DNA: TGTGCCAGCAGCTTGGTAGGGAACTCCGGGGAGCTGTTTTTT. Full variable domain (outside the CDR3, taken from reference TRBV5-6 and TRBJ2-2): DAGVTQSPTHLIKTRGQQVTLRCSPKSGHDTVSWYQQALGQGPQFIFQYYEEEERQRGNFPDRFSGHQFPNYSSELNVNALLLGDSALYLCASSLVGNSGELFFGEGSRLTVL.

DNA of the CDR3: TGCGCCAGCAGCCGAGACGGGAACACTGAAGCTTTCTTT. It specifies CASSRDGNTEAFF. J is TRBJ1-1 and V is TRBV4-1; D ambiguous. V gave up 4 bases and J gave up 1 base, with 7 bases separating them. Germline-derived CDR1 and CDR2 are MGHRA and YSYEKL. The CDR3 runs 13 residues.

The chain joins TRBV11-2 to TRBJ2-7, with D perhaps being TRBD1 or TRBD2 (5 bases each). The CDR3 consists of 13 residues. V was trimmed by 2 bases and J by 6 bases, leaving 11 bases between them. Germline CDR1 is SGHAT and CDR2 is FQNNGV. The CDR3 loop is CASSLSWGSEQYF. The DNA for the CDR3 is TGTGCCAGCAGCTTATCCTGGGGGTCCGAGCAGTACTTC.

The CDR3 region is CASRGSSYNSPLHF. The CDR3 DNA reads as TGTGCCAGCAGGGGAAGCTCCTATAATTCACCCCTCCACTTT. The chain has TRBV27 and TRBJ1-6; no firm D call. V dropped 6 bases and J dropped 0 bases, with 6 bases sitting between them. This CDR3 has 14 residues. CDR1 is MNHEY, CDR2 SMNVEV, per germline (reference sequence).

This chain links TRBV20-1 with TRBJ2-5, with D uncertain. Germline V gives CDR1 DFQATT, CDR2 SNEGSKA (reference sequence). V was shortened by 4 bases and J by 6 bases, with 9 bases between the two germline ends. The CDR3 contains 11 residues. The CDR3 DNA reads as TGCAGTGCTAAGTCCCCACAGACCCAGTACTTC. This gives the protein CSAKSPQTQYF.

This sequence joins TRBV5-6 and TRBJ2-5; TRBD2 is a possible D gene (5 bases). V was cut by 3 bases and J by 5 bases, with 5 bases left in between. This CDR3 is built from 11 residues. Germline CDR1 SGHDT, CDR2 YYEEEE. Written as DNA, the CDR3 is TGTGCCAGCAGCTCGGGGGAGACCCAGTACTTC. Translation: CASSSGETQYF.

This chain connects TRBV5-5 to TRBJ2-7; 13 bases line up with TRBD2. This CDR3 is 14 amino acids long. In germline, CDR1 is SGHKS, CDR2 YYEKEE (reference sequence). The V gene end was trimmed by 7 bases and the J gene end by 8 bases; junction bases not matched to a gene: 9. This CDR3 is CASGGGLAGSKQYF. For the CDR3, the DNA is TGTGCCAGCGGAGGGGGACTAGCGGGGAGTAAGCAGTACTTC.

The chain recombines TRBV19 with TRBJ2-2; D is uncertain. V gave up 1 base and J gave up 3 bases, with 6 bases separating them. The CDR3 covers 14 residues. Germline assignment: CDR1 LNHDA and CDR2 SQIVND (reference sequence). The CDR3 nucleotides are TGTGCCAGTAGTATAGGCCCGGACACCGGGGAGCTGTTTTTT. Amino acids: CASSIGPDTGELFF.

V is TRBV30 and J is TRBJ2-5, with TRBD1 matching 7 bases. Germline CDR1 reads GTSNPN; CDR2 reads SVGIG (reference sequence). The trim removed 4 bases at V and 2 bases at J, leaving 4 bases unmatched. This CDR3 has 13 residues. The CDR3 region has the DNA TGTGCCTGGAAGGGCAGGGGGCAAGAGACCCAGTACTTC. Translation gives CAWKGRGQETQYF. The full variable domain, in which reference TRBV30 and TRBJ2-5 provide the parts outside the CDR3, is SQTIHQWPATLVQPVGSPLSLECTVEGTSNPNLYWYRQAAGRGLQLLFYSVGIGQISSEVPQNLSASRPQDRQFILSSKKLLLSDSGFYLCAWKGRGQETQYFGPGTRLLVL.

This chain uses TRBV28 with TRBJ2-1; 7 bases are a match to TRBD2. The V and J ends lost 5 bases and 7 bases, in that order; junction bases with no gene match: 14. The CDR3 has 16 residues. Germline CDR1 is MDHEN and CDR2 is SYDVKM. In DNA form, the CDR3 reads TGTGCCAGCAGTATTCTCTCCGGGACTATTAGGAATGAGCAGTTCTTC. Encoded protein: CASSILSGTIRNEQFF.

J is TRBJ1-1 and V is TRBV4-2; 8 bases match TRBD1. Germline CDR1 and CDR2: LGHNA and YNFKEQ. The CDR3 is made up of 17 amino acids. With 3 bases clipped from V and 2 bases from J, the junction kept 11 bases outside the gene matches. The CDR3 DNA is TGTGCCAGCAGCCAGGATAAACAGGGGGTTGGAAACACTGAAGCTTTCTTT. Protein sequence: CASSQDKQGVGNTEAFF.

This chain links TRBV7-2 with TRBJ2-1; possibly TRBD2 for D (7 bases). The germline gives CDR1 SGHTA, CDR2 FQGNSA. V was cut by 1 base and J by 6 bases, with 22 bases left in between. This CDR3 is built from 18 residues. Here the CDR3 reads CASSLGGAVWGGLNEQFF. Here the CDR3 DNA reads TGTGCCAGCAGCTTAGGAGGCGCTGTGTGGGGGGGCCTCAATGAGCAGTTCTTC.

This chain links TRBV3-1 (or the pseudogene TRBV3-2) with TRBJ2-3; D is unclear. The V end was cut by 0 bases, the J end by 2 bases, with 9 bases between. Germline V gene lookup returns CDR1 LGHDT and CDR2 YNNKEL (reference sequence). The CDR3 consists of 15 residues. CDR3: CASSQDQDHTDTQYF. For the CDR3, the DNA is TGTGCCAGCAGCCAAGACCAGGACCACACAGATACGCAGTATTTT.

There are many counts of this clone. The rearrangement uses TRBV5-8 and TRBJ2-7; D not certain. In germline, CDR1 is SGHTS, CDR2 YDEGEE. V lost 6 bases and J lost 3, with 16 bases in between. This CDR3 has 14 amino acids. For the CDR3, the DNA is TGTGCCAGCACCCTACAACCTGGGCTCTACGAGCAGTACTTC. Its translation: CASTLQPGLYEQYF.

This chain links TRBV28 with TRBJ1-2, with D tentatively TRBD1 (5 bases). The CDR3 contains 13 residues. Germline V gene sequence: CDR1 MDHEN, CDR2 SYDVKM. V was cut by 8 bases and J by 2 bases, with 12 bases left in between. The CDR3 region has the DNA TGTGCCAGCCGGGACGGCACCAACTATGGCTACACCTTC. Translating it yields CASRDGTNYGYTF.

This chain uses TRBV2 with TRBJ1-6; D might be TRBD1 (6 bases). From germline, CDR1 is SNHLY and CDR2 FYNNEI. This CDR3 spans 16 amino acids. V was trimmed by 6 bases and J by 2 bases, leaving 14 bases between them. CDR3: CASRLQGDAYNSPLHF. The CDR3 region has the DNA TGTGCCAGCAGACTACAGGGTGACGCCTATAATTCACCCCTCCACTTT.

The chain combines TRBV28 with TRBJ1-2; 7 nucleotides align to TRBD1. CDR1 and CDR2 (germline): MDHEN, SYDVKM. The CDR3 is 17 residues long. J gave up 8 bases and V 6 bases, and 21 bases lay outside the gene matches. CDR3 nucleotide sequence: TGTGCCAGCAGGCTAACAGGGGATGGGTCCCTTTCGGGCGGCTACACCTTC. It specifies CASRLTGDGSLSGGYTF.

The rearrangement links TRBV28 to TRBJ1-3; the match to TRBD1 covers 7 bases. Looked up from germline, CDR1 is MDHEN and CDR2 is SYDVKM. The CDR3 length is 18 residues. Trimming cost V 6 bases and J 0 bases; bases outside gene matches: 14. CDR3 sequence (DNA): TGTGCCAGCAGCCCCCGGACAGGAGCATTTTCCTCTGGAAACACCATATATTTT. Encoded protein: CASSPRTGAFSSGNTIYF. The entire variable domain, with the rest obtained from reference TRBV28 and TRBJ1-3, is as follows: DVKVTQSSRYLVKRTGEKVFLECVQDMDHENMFWYRQDPGLGLRLIYFSYDVKMKEKGDIPEGYSVSREKKERFSLILESASTNQTSMYLCASSPRTGAFSSGNTIYFGEGSWLTVV.